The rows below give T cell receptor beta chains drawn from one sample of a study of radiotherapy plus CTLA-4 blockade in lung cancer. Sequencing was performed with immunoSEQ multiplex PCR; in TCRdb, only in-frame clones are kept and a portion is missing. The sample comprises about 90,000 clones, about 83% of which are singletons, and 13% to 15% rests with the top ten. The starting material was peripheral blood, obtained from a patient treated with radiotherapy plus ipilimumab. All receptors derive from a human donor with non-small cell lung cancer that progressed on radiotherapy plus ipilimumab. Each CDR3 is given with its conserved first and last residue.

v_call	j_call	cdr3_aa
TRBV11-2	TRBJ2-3	CASSKNLRGGTDTQYF
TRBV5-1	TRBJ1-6	CASSATGGNISPLHF
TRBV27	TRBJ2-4	CASRRQLAKNIQYF
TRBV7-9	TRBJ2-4	CASSGTSGPWAKNIQYF
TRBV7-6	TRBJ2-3	CASSPDLGDTQYF
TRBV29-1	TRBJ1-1	CSVVGQGANTEAFF
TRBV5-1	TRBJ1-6	CASSFDWHNSPLHF
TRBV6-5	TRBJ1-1	CASSYSSTLNTEAFF
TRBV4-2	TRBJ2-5	CASSQGTSGSGGTQYF
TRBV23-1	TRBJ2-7	CASSQRSRPTGLVNYYEQYF
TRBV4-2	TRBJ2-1	CASSQAGTSGGAGFF